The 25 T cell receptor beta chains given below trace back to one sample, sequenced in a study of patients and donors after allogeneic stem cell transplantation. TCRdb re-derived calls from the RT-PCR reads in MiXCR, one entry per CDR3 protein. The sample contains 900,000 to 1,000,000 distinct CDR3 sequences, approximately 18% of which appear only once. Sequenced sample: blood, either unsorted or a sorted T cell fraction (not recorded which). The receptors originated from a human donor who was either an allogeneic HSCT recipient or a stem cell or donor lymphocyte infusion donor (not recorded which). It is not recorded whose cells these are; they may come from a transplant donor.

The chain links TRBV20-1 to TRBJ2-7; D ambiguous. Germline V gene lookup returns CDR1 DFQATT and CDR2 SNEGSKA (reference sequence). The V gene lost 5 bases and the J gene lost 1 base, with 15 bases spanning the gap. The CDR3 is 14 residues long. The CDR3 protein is CSAPDPARSYEQYF. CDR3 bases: TGCAGTGCTCCCGACCCAGCTCGTTCCTACGAGCAGTACTTC.

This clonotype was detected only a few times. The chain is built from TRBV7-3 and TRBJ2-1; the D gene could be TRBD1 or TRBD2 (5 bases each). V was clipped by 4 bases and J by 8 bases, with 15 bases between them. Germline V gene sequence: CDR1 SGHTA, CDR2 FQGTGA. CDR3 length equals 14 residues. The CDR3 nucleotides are TGTGCCAGCAGCTCCGGACACTTGGGGGATGAGCAGTTCTTC. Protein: CASSSGHLGDEQFF.

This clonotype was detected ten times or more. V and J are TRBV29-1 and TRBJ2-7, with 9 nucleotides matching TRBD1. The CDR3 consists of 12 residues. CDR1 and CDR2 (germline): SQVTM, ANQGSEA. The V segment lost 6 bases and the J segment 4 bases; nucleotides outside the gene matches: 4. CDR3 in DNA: TGCAGCGTACCGGGACAGGGTTACGAGCAGTACTTC. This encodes CSVPGQGYEQYF.

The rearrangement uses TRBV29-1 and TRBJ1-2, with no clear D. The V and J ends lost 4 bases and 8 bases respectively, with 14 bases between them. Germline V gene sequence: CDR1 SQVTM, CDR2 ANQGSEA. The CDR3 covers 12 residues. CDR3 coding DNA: TGCAGCGTTGCGGTCGGGCTCGGGGGCTACACCTTC. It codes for CSVAVGLGGYTF.

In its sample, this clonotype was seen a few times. CDR3 loop: CASSYSPQGRGRYEQYF. In DNA form, the CDR3 reads TGTGCCAGCAGTTACTCCCCGCAGGGCAGGGGGAGGTACGAGCAGTACTTC. V and J are TRBV6-5 and TRBJ2-7, with D tentatively TRBD1 (7 bases). CDR3 size: 17 residues. V was shortened by 0 bases and J by 4 bases, with 19 bases between the two germline ends. Germline CDR1 is MNHEY and CDR2 is SVGAGI.

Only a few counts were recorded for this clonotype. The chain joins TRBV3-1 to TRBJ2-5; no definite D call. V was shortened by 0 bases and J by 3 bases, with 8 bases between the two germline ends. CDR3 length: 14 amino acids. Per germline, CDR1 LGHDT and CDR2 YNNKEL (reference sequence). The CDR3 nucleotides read TGTGCCAGCAGCCAAGATGGACGTAAAGAGACCCAGTACTTC. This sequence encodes CASSQDGRKETQYF.

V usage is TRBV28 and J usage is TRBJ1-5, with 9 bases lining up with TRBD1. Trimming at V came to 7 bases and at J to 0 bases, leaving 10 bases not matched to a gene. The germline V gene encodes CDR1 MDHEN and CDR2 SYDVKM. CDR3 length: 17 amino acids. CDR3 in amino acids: CASNLRDRVYSNQPQHF. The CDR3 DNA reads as TGTGCCAGCAACCTCCGGGACAGGGTTTATAGCAATCAGCCCCAGCATTTT. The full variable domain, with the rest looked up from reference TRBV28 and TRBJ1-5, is DVKVTQSSRYLVKRTGEKVFLECVQDMDHENMFWYRQDPGLGLRLIYFSYDVKMKEKGDIPEGYSVSREKKERFSLILESASTNQTSMYLCASNLRDRVYSNQPQHFGDGTRLSIL.

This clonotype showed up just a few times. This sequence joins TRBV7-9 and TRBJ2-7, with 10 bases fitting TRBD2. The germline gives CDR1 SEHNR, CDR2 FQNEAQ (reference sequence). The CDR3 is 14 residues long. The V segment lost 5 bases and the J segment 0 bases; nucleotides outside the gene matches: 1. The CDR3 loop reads CASSGLADSYEQYF. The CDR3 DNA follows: TGTGCCAGCAGCGGACTAGCGGACTCCTACGAGCAGTACTTC.

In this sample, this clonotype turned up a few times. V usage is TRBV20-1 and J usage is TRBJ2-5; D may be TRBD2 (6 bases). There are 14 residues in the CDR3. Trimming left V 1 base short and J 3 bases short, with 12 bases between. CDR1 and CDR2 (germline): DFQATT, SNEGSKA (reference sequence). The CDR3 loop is CSARGLKREETQYF. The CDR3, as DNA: TGCAGTGCTAGAGGTCTAAAGCGGGAAGAGACCCAGTACTTC.

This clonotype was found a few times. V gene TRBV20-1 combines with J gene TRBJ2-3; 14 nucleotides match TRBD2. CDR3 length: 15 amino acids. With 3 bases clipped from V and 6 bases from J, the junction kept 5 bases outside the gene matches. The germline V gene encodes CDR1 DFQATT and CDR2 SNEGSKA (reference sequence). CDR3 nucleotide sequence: TGCAGTGCTAGTGGGACTAGCGGGAGAGGTGATACGCAGTATTTT. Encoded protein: CSASGTSGRGDTQYF.

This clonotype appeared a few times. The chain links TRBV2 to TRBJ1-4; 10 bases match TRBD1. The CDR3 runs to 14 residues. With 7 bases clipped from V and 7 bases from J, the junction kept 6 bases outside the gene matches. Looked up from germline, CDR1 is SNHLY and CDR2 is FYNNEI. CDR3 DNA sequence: TGTGCCAGCACTTTGGACAGGGGGAGTGAAAAACTGTTTTTT. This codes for CASTLDRGSEKLFF.

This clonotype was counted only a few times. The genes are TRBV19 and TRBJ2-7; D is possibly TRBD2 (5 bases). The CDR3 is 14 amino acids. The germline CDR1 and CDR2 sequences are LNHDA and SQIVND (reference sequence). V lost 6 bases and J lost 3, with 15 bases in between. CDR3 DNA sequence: TGTGCCAGTAGCCGGGATTTTGAGAACTACGAGCAGTACTTC. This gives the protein CASSRDFENYEQYF. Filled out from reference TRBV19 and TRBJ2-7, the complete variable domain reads DGGITQSPKYLFRKEGQNVTLSCEQNLNHDAMYWYRQDPGQGLRLIYYSQIVNDFQKGDIAEGYSVSREKKESFPLTVTSAQKNPTAFYLCASSRDFENYEQYFGPGTRLTVT.

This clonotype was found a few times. The CDR3 is CSARPGRAETQYF. DNA for the CDR3: TGCAGTGCGAGGCCGGGACGAGCGGAGACCCAGTACTTC. This chain connects TRBV20-1 to TRBJ2-5, with D perhaps being TRBD1 or TRBD2 (5 bases each). The CDR3 has 13 amino acids. Germline V lookup: CDR1 DFQATT, CDR2 SNEGSKA (reference sequence). Trimming pared 6 bases from V and 5 bases from J, leaving 16 bases between.

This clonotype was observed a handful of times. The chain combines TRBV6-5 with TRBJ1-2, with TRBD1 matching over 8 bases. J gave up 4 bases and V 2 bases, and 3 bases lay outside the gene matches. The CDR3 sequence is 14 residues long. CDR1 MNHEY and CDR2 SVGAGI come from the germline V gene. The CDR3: CASSYGQGGYGYTF. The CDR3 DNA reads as TGTGCCAGCAGTTACGGACAGGGAGGCTATGGCTACACCTTC.

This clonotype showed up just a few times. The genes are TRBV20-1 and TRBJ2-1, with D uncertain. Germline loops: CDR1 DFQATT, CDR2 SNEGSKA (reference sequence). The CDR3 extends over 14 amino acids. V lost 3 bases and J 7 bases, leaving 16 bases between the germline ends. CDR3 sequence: CSASSRDPRNEQFF. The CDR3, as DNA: TGCAGTGCTAGTAGTCGCGACCCCCGGAATGAGCAGTTCTTC.

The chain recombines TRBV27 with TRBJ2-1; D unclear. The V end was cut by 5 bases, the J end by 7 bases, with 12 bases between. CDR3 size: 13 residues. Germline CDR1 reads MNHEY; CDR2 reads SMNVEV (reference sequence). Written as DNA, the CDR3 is TGTGCCAGCAGTGCGTCTAGTGCGAATGAGCAGTTCTTC. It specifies CASSASSANEQFF.

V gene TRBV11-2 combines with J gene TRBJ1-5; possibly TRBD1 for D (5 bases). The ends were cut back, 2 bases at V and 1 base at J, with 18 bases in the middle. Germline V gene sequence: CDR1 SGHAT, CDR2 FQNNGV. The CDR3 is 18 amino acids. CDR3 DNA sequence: TGTGCCAGCAGCTTAAGGCTCCTGGGGCAGGGAAGCAATCAGCCCCAGCATTTT. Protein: CASSLRLLGQGSNQPQHF.

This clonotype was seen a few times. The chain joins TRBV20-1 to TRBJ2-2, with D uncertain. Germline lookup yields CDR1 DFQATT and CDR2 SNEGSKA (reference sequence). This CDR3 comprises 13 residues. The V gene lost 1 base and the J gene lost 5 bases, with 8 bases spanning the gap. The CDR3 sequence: CSARVVVTGELFF. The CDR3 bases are TGCAGTGCTAGAGTAGTGGTAACCGGGGAGCTGTTTTTT.

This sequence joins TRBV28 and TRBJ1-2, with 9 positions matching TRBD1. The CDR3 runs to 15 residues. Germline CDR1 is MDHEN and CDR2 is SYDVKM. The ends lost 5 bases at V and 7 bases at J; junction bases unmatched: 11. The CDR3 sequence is CASSTIQGALSGYTF. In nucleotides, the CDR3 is TGTGCCAGCAGTACCATACAGGGGGCTCTCAGTGGCTACACCTTC.

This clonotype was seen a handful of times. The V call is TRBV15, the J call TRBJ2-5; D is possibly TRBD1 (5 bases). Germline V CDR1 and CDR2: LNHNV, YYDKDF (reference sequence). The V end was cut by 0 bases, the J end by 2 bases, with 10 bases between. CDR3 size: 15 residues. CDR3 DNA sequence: TGTGCCACCAGCAGAGATAGGCAGGGACAAGAGACCCAGTACTTC. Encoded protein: CATSRDRQGQETQYF.

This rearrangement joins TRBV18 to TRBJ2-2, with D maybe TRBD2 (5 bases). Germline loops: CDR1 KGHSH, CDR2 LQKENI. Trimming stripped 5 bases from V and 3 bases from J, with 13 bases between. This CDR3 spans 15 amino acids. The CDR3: CASSAGLEYTGELFF. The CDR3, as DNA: TGTGCCAGCTCAGCGGGCCTTGAGTACACCGGGGAGCTGTTTTTT.

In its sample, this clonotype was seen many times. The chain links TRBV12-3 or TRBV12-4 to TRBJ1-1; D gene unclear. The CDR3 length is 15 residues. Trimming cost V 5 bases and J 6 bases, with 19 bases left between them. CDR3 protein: CASSLHGRNTAEAFF. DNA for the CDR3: TGTGCCAGCAGTCTCCATGGGAGGAACACTGCTGAAGCTTTCTTT.

The CDR3 sequence: CATSGDYTFNEQFF. Written as DNA, the CDR3 is TGTGCCACCAGTGGGGACTACACCTTCAATGAGCAGTTCTTC. V and J are TRBV24-1 and TRBJ2-1; 7 nucleotides align to TRBD2. Looked up from germline, CDR1 is KGHDR and CDR2 is SFDVKD. The CDR3 loop spans 14 amino acids. Trimming cost V 5 bases and J 6 bases; bases outside gene matches: 6.

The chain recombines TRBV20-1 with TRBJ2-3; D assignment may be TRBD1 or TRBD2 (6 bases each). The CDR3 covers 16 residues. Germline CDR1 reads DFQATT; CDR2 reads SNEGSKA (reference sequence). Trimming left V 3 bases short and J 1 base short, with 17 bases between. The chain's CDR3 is CSASLPGARGTDTQYF. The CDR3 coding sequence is TGCAGTGCTAGTTTACCGGGGGCCCGCGGCACAGATACGCAGTATTTT.

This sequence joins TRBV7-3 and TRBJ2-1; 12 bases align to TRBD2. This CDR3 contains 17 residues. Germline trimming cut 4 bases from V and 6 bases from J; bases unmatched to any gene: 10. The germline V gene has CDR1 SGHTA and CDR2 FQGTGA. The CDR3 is CASSSRLAGAGSNEQFF. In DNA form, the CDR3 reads TGTGCCAGCAGCTCAAGACTAGCGGGAGCGGGGAGCAATGAGCAGTTCTTC.